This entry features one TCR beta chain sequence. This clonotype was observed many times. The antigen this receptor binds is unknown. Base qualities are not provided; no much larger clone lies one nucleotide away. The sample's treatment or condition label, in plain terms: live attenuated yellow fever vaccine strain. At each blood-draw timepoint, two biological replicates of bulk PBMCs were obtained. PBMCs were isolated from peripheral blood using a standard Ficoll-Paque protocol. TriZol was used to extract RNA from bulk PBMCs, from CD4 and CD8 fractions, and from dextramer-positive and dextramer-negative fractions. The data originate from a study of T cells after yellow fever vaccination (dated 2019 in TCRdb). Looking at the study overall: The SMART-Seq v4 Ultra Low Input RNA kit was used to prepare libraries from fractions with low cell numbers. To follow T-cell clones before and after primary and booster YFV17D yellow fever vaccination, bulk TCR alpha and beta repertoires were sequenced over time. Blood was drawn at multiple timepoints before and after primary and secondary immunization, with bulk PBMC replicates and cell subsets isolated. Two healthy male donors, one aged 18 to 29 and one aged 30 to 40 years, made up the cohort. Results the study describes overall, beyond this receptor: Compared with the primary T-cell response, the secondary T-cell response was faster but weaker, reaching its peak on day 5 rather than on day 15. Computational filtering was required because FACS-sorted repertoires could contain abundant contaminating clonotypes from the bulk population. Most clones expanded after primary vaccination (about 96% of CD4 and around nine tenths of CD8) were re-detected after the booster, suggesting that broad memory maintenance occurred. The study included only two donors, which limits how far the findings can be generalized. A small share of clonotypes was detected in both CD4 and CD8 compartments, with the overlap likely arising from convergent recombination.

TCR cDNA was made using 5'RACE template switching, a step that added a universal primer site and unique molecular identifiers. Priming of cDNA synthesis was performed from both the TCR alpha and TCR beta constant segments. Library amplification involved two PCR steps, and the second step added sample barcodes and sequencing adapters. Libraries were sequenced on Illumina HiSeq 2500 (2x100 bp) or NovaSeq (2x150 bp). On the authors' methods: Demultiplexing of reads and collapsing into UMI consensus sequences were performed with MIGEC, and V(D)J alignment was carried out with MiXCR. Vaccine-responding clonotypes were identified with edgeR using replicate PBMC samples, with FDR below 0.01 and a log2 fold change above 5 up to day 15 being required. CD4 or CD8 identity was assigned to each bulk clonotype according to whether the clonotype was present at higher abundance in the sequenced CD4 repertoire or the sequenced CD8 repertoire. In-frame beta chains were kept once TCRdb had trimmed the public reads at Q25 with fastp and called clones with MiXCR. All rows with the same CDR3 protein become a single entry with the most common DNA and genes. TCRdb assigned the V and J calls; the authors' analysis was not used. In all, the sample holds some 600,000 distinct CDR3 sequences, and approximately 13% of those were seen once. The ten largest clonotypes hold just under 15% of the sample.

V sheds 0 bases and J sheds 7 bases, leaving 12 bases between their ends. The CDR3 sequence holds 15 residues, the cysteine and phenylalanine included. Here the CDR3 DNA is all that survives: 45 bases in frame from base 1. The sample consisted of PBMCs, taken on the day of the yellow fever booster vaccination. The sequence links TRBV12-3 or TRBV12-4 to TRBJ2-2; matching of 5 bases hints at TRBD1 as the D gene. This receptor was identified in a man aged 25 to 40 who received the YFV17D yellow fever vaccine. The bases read TGTGCCAGCAGTTTAGCGGTGGGGCCAGTCGGGGAGCTGTTTTTT. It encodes CASSLAVGPVGELFF.